This passage covers 28 T cell receptor beta chains from one sample sequenced in a study of blood T cell repertoires in COVID-19. The method was immunoSEQ multiplex PCR; TCRdb's version includes in-frame clones alone and lacks a portion of them. The table includes hundreds of thousands of clones, approximately 85% detected once. The sample comprised peripheral blood. These TCRs come from a man in his fifties or sixties with active or convalescent COVID-19.

This clone has more than one count but fewer than ten. The chain employs TRBV3-1 (or the pseudogene TRBV3-2) and TRBJ1-1; 7 bases are a match to TRBD1. In germline, CDR1 is LGHDT, CDR2 YNNKEL (reference sequence). After removal of 4 bases from V and 0 bases from J, the junction contained 5 bases not matched to a gene. This CDR3 comprises 15 residues. CDR3 bases: TGTGCCAGCAGCCCGGGGGACAGACTGAACACTGAAGCTTTCTTT. Amino acid sequence: CASSPGDRLNTEAFF.

The chain links TRBV5-8 to TRBJ1-5; TRBD1 aligns across 8 bases. The V segment lost 2 bases and the J segment 2 bases; nucleotides outside the gene matches: 0. This CDR3 contains 14 residues. CDR1 is SGHTS and CDR2 is YDEGEE in the germline V gene. The CDR3 sequence is CASSLQGGNQPQHF. Written as DNA, the CDR3 is TGTGCCAGCAGCTTACAGGGGGGCAATCAGCCCCAGCATTTT.

The chain carries TRBV7-9 and TRBJ2-1; the D gene is possibly TRBD2 (5 bases). The CDR3 runs 16 residues. V lost 9 bases to trimming and J lost 7 bases, with 25 bases between them. CDR1 and CDR2 from the germline V gene are SEHNR and FQNEAQ (reference sequence). The CDR3 reads CASLASRISLRNEQFF. The CDR3 DNA follows: TGTGCCAGTCTCGCTAGCAGAATATCGCTTCGTAATGAGCAGTTCTTC.

The chain is built from TRBV3-1 (or the pseudogene TRBV3-2) and TRBJ1-1; D is unclear. The CDR3 has 15 residues. The germline CDR1 and CDR2 sequences are LGHDT and YNNKEL (reference sequence). V lost 3 bases and J 0 bases, leaving 11 bases between the germline ends. The DNA of the CDR3 is TGTGCCAGCAGCCAGTCCCAGGTGATGAACACTGAAGCTTTCTTT. Residues: CASSQSQVMNTEAFF.

This chain connects TRBV5-1 to TRBJ2-2, with 12 bases that match TRBD2. CDR3 length: 16 residues. Trimming took 4 bases from V and 6 from J; bases not matched to a gene: 7. Looked up from germline, CDR1 is SGHRS and CDR2 is YFSETQ. The CDR3 is CASSDTSGRFSGELFF. DNA of the CDR3: TGCGCCAGCAGCGACACTAGCGGGAGGTTCTCCGGGGAGCTGTTTTTT.

The CDR3 here is CASSSPGGTANIQYF. DNA for the CDR3: TGTGCCAGCAGCTCCCCCGGTGGGACAGCCAACATTCAGTACTTC. This chain connects TRBV5-5 to TRBJ2-4; 7 positions agree with TRBD1. The CDR3 is 15 amino acids. The V gene's germline CDR1 is SGHKS and CDR2 YYEKEE (reference sequence). The V gene end was trimmed by 3 bases and the J gene end by 7 bases; junction bases not matched to a gene: 10.

The chain couples TRBV3-1 (or the pseudogene TRBV3-2) to TRBJ2-5; possibly TRBD2 for D (6 bases). The germline V gene encodes CDR1 LGHDT and CDR2 YNNKEL (reference sequence). V lost 3 bases and J lost 5, with 16 bases in between. CDR3 length: 15 amino acids. The CDR3 loop is CASSQWDLGGETQYF. As DNA, the CDR3 is TGTGCCAGCAGCCAGTGGGACTTAGGCGGCGAGACCCAGTACTTC.

The chain couples TRBV4-1 to TRBJ1-6; D not certain. Trimming shortened V by 1 base and J by 9 bases, and 13 bases separated the two germline ends. The CDR3 length is 15 residues. In germline, CDR1 is MGHRA, CDR2 YSYEKL. The CDR3 reads CASSQGEGMVSPLHF. CDR3 bases: TGCGCCAGCAGCCAAGGTGAGGGAATGGTTTCACCCCTCCACTTT.

CDR3 nucleotides: TGTGCCAGCAGCCAGGCGACCGGGTACAATGAGCAGTTCTTC. It codes for CASSQATGYNEQFF. V and J are TRBV3-1 (or the pseudogene TRBV3-2) and TRBJ2-1; no firm D call. The V end was cut by 3 bases, the J end by 4 bases, with 10 bases between. This CDR3 contains 14 residues. CDR1 is LGHDT and CDR2 is YNNKEL in the germline V gene (reference sequence).

The chain is built from TRBV5-4 and TRBJ2-3; possible D gene TRBD2, 5 bases. The CDR3 spans 14 residues. Trimming removed 2 bases at V and 0 bases at J, with 7 bases between. The germline V gene encodes CDR1 SGHNT and CDR2 YYREEE (reference sequence). Here the CDR3 DNA reads TGTGCCAGCAGCTTACGGACTAGCACAGATACGCAGTATTTT. Translated, it gives CASSLRTSTDTQYF.

The V call is TRBV5-6, the J call TRBJ1-1, with TRBD1 matching over 9 bases. Germline-derived CDR1 and CDR2 are SGHDT and YYEEEE. The CDR3 contains 15 residues. The J segment lost 5 bases and the V segment lost 0 bases, leaving 5 bases of the junction unmatched. The chain's CDR3 is CASSLGGGQGTEAFF. The CDR3, as DNA: TGTGCCAGCAGCTTGGGGGGTGGACAGGGGACTGAAGCTTTCTTT.

The chain couples TRBV5-1 to TRBJ2-3; no reliable D call. V shed 4 bases and J shed 0 bases, with 15 bases lying between them. The germline V gene has CDR1 SGHRS and CDR2 YFSETQ. The CDR3 is made up of 16 amino acids. The CDR3 DNA reads as TGCGCCAGCAGCCCTCCCGTGGCAGAAAGCACAGATACGCAGTATTTT. Protein: CASSPPVAESTDTQYF.

The chain uses TRBV21-1 and TRBJ2-5; the D segment call TRBD2 is taken from the table without a DNA check. TRBV21-1 is a pseudogene segment. This CDR3 has 15 amino acids. Here the CDR3 reads CASSPRGGEGETQYF. CDR3 bases: TGTGCCAGCAGTCCTAGGGGGGGCGAAGGAGAGACCCAGTACTTC.

V is TRBV18 and J is TRBJ1-5, with D unclear. This CDR3 has 14 residues. From germline, CDR1 is KGHSH and CDR2 LQKENI. Trimming shortened V by 3 bases and J by 7 bases, and 13 bases separated the two germline ends. CDR3 sequence reads: CASSPRGLTQPQHF. CDR3 DNA sequence: TGTGCCAGCTCACCGCGCGGGTTGACGCAGCCCCAGCATTTT. The whole variable domain, filled in from reference TRBV18 and TRBJ1-5, reads NAGVMQNPRHLVRRRGQEARLRCSPMKGHSHVYWYRQLPEEGLKFMVYLQKENIIDESGMPKERFSAEFPKEGPSILRIQQVVRGDSAAYFCASSPRGLTQPQHFGDGTRLSIL.

V usage is TRBV18 and J usage is TRBJ2-3, with a tentative D call TRBD2 (6 bases). With 2 bases removed from V and 3 bases from J, the gap between germline ends came to 18 bases. The germline gives CDR1 KGHSH, CDR2 LQKENI. The CDR3 sequence is 17 residues long. The DNA for the CDR3 is TGTGCCAGCTCACCATTACTAATAGCGGAAACTACAGATACGCAGTATTTT. It is translated as CASSPLLIAETTDTQYF.

The rearrangement joins TRBV5-5 to TRBJ2-4; D is tentatively TRBD1 or TRBD2 (5 bases each). The CDR3 is 15 residues long. The germline V gene has CDR1 SGHKS and CDR2 YYEKEE (reference sequence). V was trimmed by 4 bases and J by 5 bases, leaving 16 bases between them. Written as DNA, the CDR3 is TGTGCCAGCAGCCTGGGACCGGGTCTGCAAAACATTCAGTACTTC. Its translation: CASSLGPGLQNIQYF.

The chain employs TRBV4-2 and TRBJ2-2, with TRBD2 as a possible D gene (6 bases). V was clipped by 6 bases and J by 5 bases, with 16 bases between them. Germline V gene data show CDR1 as LGHNA and CDR2 as YNFKEQ. The CDR3 totals 15 residues. CDR3 sequence reads: CASRGLGRGTGELFF. The CDR3, as DNA: TGTGCCAGCAGGGGGCTCGGGAGAGGAACCGGGGAGCTGTTTTTT.

The chain is built from TRBV7-2 and TRBJ2-5; 10 bases line up with TRBD2. After removal of 4 bases from V and 10 bases from J, the junction contained 9 bases not matched to a gene. This CDR3 comprises 14 residues. Germline V gene sequence: CDR1 SGHTA, CDR2 FQGNSA. This CDR3 is CASSSTAGGKDQYF. DNA of the CDR3: TGTGCCAGCAGCTCAACAGCGGGAGGGAAGGACCAGTACTTC.

This clone was counted a single time. This chain joins TRBV9 and TRBJ1-1, with 8 positions matching TRBD1. The V gene end was trimmed by 6 bases and the J gene end by 6 bases; junction bases not matched to a gene: 13. CDR3 length: 15 amino acids. Per the germline V gene, CDR1 is SGDLS and CDR2 is YYNGEE. Written as DNA, the CDR3 is TGTGCCAGCACCCGATCGACAGGGGCGGTCGCTGAAGCTTTCTTT. Translated, it gives CASTRSTGAVAEAFF.

V is TRBV11-2 and J is TRBJ2-7, with 9 bases that match TRBD2. The better agreement between TRBJ2-5 and the DNA end casts doubt on the J call. The CDR3 length is 18 residues. Germline CDR1 reads SGHAT; CDR2 reads FQNNGV. The CDR3 sequence is CASSLGLLAGARQETQYF. CDR3 in DNA: TGTGCCAGCAGCTTAGGCTTATTAGCGGGGGCACGACAAGAGACCCAGTACTTC.

This clone came up a few times. J is TRBJ1-1 and V is TRBV30; no firm D call. The CDR3 runs to 14 residues. Germline CDR1 reads GTSNPN; CDR2 reads SVGIG (reference sequence). Trimming stripped 0 bases from V and 1 base from J, with 9 bases between. CDR3 DNA: TGTGCCTGGAGTGTAACTCGAGGGAACACTGAAGCTTTCTTT. Translation gives CAWSVTRGNTEAFF. Based on the CDR3 plus reference TRBV30 and TRBJ1-1, the full variable domain is SQTIHQWPATLVQPVGSPLSLECTVEGTSNPNLYWYRQAAGRGLQLLFYSVGIGQISSEVPQNLSASRPQDRQFILSSKKLLLSDSGFYLCAWSVTRGNTEAFFGQGTRLTVV.

This chain uses TRBV29-1 with TRBJ2-1, with D uncertain. Germline V CDR1 and CDR2: SQVTM, ANQGSEA. This CDR3 spans 11 amino acids. V lost 6 bases and J lost 3, with 6 bases in between. This chain's CDR3 is CSVVVYNEQFF. Here the CDR3 DNA reads TGCAGCGTCGTCGTCTACAATGAGCAGTTCTTC.

The chain joins TRBV9 to TRBJ1-2; tentatively, D is TRBD1 (5 bases). There are 14 residues in the CDR3. Deletions cut 3 bases from V and 4 bases from J, with 13 bases between. Germline V gene lookup returns CDR1 SGDLS and CDR2 YYNGEE. CDR3 in amino acids: CASSADSLPYGYTF. In nucleotides, the CDR3 is TGTGCCAGCAGCGCTGACAGCCTCCCCTATGGCTACACCTTC.

The rearrangement links TRBV6-5 to TRBJ1-6; 8 positions agree with TRBD1. The V and J ends lost 6 bases and 10 bases, in that order; junction bases with no gene match: 8. From germline, CDR1 is MNHEY and CDR2 SVGAGI. There are 14 residues in the CDR3. For the CDR3, the DNA is TGTGCCAGCAGCCCCGACAGGGGTAGATCACCCCTCCACTTT. It codes for CASSPDRGRSPLHF.

The chain carries TRBV5-4 and TRBJ2-1; 9 nucleotides line up with TRBD2. Germline V CDR1 and CDR2: SGHNT, YYREEE (reference sequence). V was clipped by 2 bases and J by 6 bases; unmatched bases: 6. The CDR3 runs 15 residues. CDR3 amino acids: CASSLGLAGPNEQFF. For the CDR3, the DNA is TGTGCCAGCAGCTTAGGTCTAGCGGGACCCAATGAGCAGTTCTTC.

On this clone: An end of the junction does not agree with germline; a read error may underlie this. V gene TRBV9 combines with J gene TRBJ2-7; D perhaps matches TRBD2 (5 bases). Germline V gene sequence: CDR1 SGDLS, CDR2 YYNGEE. This CDR3 has 14 residues. This CDR3 is CASNVGGVSYEQYF. CDR3 bases: TGTGCCAGCAACGTAGGAGGCGTCTCCTACGAGCAGTACTTC.

The V and J genes are TRBV18 and TRBJ1-5, with a possible D match to TRBD1 (6 bases). Germline loops: CDR1 KGHSH, CDR2 LQKENI. There are 15 residues in the CDR3. Trimming removed 5 bases at V and 3 bases at J, with 14 bases between. Here the CDR3 DNA reads TGTGCCAGCTCAGCAGGGGCCAACTCCAATCAGCCCCAGCATTTT. Its translation: CASSAGANSNQPQHF.

This rearrangement joins TRBV28 to TRBJ1-5; 8 bases fit TRBD1. V lost 3 bases and J lost 7; bases outside the gene matches: 8. CDR1 MDHEN and CDR2 SYDVKM come from the germline V gene. The CDR3 covers 15 residues. DNA of the CDR3: TGTGCCAGCAGTTTTAACAGGGGGATAGAACAGCCCCAGCATTTT. Amino acid sequence: CASSFNRGIEQPQHF.